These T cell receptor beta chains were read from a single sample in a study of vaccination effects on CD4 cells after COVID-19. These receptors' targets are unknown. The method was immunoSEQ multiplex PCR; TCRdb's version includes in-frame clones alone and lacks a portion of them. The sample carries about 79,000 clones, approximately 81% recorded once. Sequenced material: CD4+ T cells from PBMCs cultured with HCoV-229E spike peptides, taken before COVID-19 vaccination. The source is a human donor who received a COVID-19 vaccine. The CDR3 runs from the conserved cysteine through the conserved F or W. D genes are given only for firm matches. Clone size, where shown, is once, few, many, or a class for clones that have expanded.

CDR3aa: CASRISQETQYF
CDR3nt: TGTGCCAGCAGGATCTCCCAAGAGACCCAGTACTTC
v_gene: TRBV7-2
d_gene: NA
abundance: NA
j_gene: TRBJ2-5

CDR3aa: CASKAEGVGTEAFF
CDR3nt: TGTGCCAGCAAAGCCGAGGGGGTAGGCACTGAAGCTTTCTTT
v_gene: TRBV6-5
d_gene: NA
abundance: few
j_gene: TRBJ1-1

CDR3aa: CASSQDSGTYNEQFF
CDR3nt: TGCGCCAGCAGCCAAGATTCTGGGACATACAATGAGCAGTTCTTC
v_gene: TRBV4-1
d_gene: NA
abundance: few
j_gene: TRBJ2-1

CDR3aa: CATSDPGLGTEAFF
CDR3nt: TGTGCCACCAGTGATCCAGGGTTGGGCACTGAAGCTTTCTTT
v_gene: TRBV24-1
d_gene: NA
abundance: NA
j_gene: TRBJ1-1

CDR3aa: CAISPGDTQYF
CDR3nt: TGTGCCATCAGTCCGGGGGATACGCAGTATTTT
v_gene: TRBV10-3
d_gene: NA
abundance: NA
j_gene: TRBJ2-3

CDR3aa: CASRFRGQSYGYTF
CDR3nt: TGTGCCAGCCGCTTCCGAGGTCAGTCTTATGGCTACACCTTC
v_gene: TRBV2
d_gene: NA
abundance: NA
j_gene: TRBJ1-2

CDR3aa: CASSRQHENTEAFF
CDR3nt: TGTGCCAGCAGCCGTCAACACGAGAACACTGAAGCTTTCTTT
v_gene: TRBV13
d_gene: NA
abundance: NA
j_gene: TRBJ1-1

CDR3aa: CASSISPSGDTQYF
CDR3nt: TGTGCCAGTAGTATTTCACCTTCTGGCGATACGCAGTATTTT
v_gene: TRBV19
d_gene: NA
abundance: NA
j_gene: TRBJ2-3

CDR3aa: CASSPSGGISYTQTQYF
CDR3nt: TGTGCCAGCTCACCCTCCGGAGGGATTAGCTACACTCAGACCCAGTACTTC
v_gene: TRBV18
d_gene: NA
abundance: few
j_gene: TRBJ2-5

CDR3aa: CATSRDRQGDASPLHF
CDR3nt: TGTGCCACCAGCAGAGATCGACAGGGAGATGCTTCACCCCTCCACTTT
v_gene: TRBV15
d_gene: TRBD1
abundance: NA
j_gene: TRBJ1-6

CDR3aa: CSVVGQIETQYF
CDR3nt: TGCAGCGTTGTGGGGCAGATAGAGACCCAGTACTTC
v_gene: TRBV29-1
d_gene: NA
abundance: once
j_gene: TRBJ2-5

CDR3aa: CSVDKRGEKMGEQFF
CDR3nt: TGCAGCGTTGATAAGCGGGGGGAGAAGATGGGTGAGCAGTTCTTC
v_gene: TRBV29-1
d_gene: TRBD2
abundance: NA
j_gene: TRBJ2-1

CDR3aa: CASALEATSTDTQYF
CDR3nt: TGTGCCAGCGCCCTAGAGGCTACTAGCACAGATACGCAGTATTTT
v_gene: TRBV2
d_gene: NA
abundance: NA
j_gene: TRBJ2-3

CDR3aa: CASSSRQGAPGNTIYF
CDR3nt: TGTGCCAGCAGCTCAAGACAGGGGGCGCCTGGAAACACCATATATTTT
v_gene: TRBV7-2
d_gene: TRBD1
abundance: NA
j_gene: TRBJ1-3

CDR3aa: CASSFGPSTDTQYF
CDR3nt: TGTGCCAGCAGCTTCGGTCCTAGCACAGATACGCAGTATTTT
v_gene: TRBV7-2
d_gene: NA
abundance: NA
j_gene: TRBJ2-3

CDR3aa: CASSRGGDTQYF
CDR3nt: TGTGCCAGCTCTCGAGGTGGGGATACGCAGTATTTT
v_gene: TRBV18
d_gene: NA
abundance: once
j_gene: TRBJ2-3

CDR3aa: CASSGQGYTEAFF
CDR3nt: TGCGCCAGCAGTGGACAGGGCTACACTGAAGCTTTCTTT
v_gene: TRBV10-2
d_gene: TRBD1
abundance: NA
j_gene: TRBJ1-1

CDR3aa: CASSRDRDEYNEQFF
CDR3nt: TGTGCCAGCAGCCGAGACAGGGACGAGTACAATGAGCAGTTCTTC
v_gene: TRBV5-8
d_gene: TRBD1
abundance: NA
j_gene: TRBJ2-1

CDR3aa: CASGTGASNTEAFF
CDR3nt: TGTGCCAGCGGGACCGGGGCGTCGAACACTGAAGCTTTCTTT
v_gene: TRBV28
d_gene: NA
abundance: NA
j_gene: TRBJ1-1

CDR3aa: CASSLRTGGDYGYTF
CDR3nt: TGTGCCAGCAGCCTTCGGACAGGGGGCGACTATGGCTACACCTTC
v_gene: TRBV3-1/TRBV3-2
d_gene: TRBD1
abundance: NA
j_gene: TRBJ1-2

CDR3aa: CAWSPGFTDTQYF
CDR3nt: TGTGCCTGGAGTCCAGGCTTCACAGATACGCAGTATTTT
v_gene: TRBV30
d_gene: NA
abundance: NA
j_gene: TRBJ2-3

CDR3aa: CSAPKETQYF
CDR3nt: TGCAGTGCCCCTAAAGAGACCCAGTACTTC
v_gene: TRBV20-1
d_gene: NA
abundance: NA
j_gene: TRBJ2-5

CDR3aa: CASSFHGTDTQYF
CDR3nt: TGTGCCAGCAGCTTTCACGGGACAGATACGCAGTATTTT
v_gene: TRBV11-3
d_gene: NA
abundance: NA
j_gene: TRBJ2-3

CDR3aa: CASSVDRGVTNEKLFF
CDR3nt: TGTGCCAGCAGCGTAGACAGGGGGGTTACTAATGAAAAACTGTTTTTT
v_gene: TRBV9
d_gene: TRBD1
abundance: NA
j_gene: TRBJ1-4

CDR3aa: CASSPQGQPQHF
CDR3nt: TGTGCCAGCAGTCCCCAGGGTCAGCCCCAGCATTTT
v_gene: TRBV7-8
d_gene: NA
abundance: many
j_gene: TRBJ1-5

CDR3aa: CASSSRQGRELFF
CDR3nt: TGTGCCAGCAGCTCACGACAGGGCCGGGAGCTGTTTTTT
v_gene: TRBV13
d_gene: TRBD1
abundance: NA
j_gene: TRBJ2-2

CDR3aa: CASSPFWGELFF
CDR3nt: TGTGCCAGCAGCCCTTTCTGGGGGGAGCTGTTTTTT
v_gene: TRBV7-8
d_gene: NA
abundance: NA
j_gene: TRBJ2-2

CDR3aa: CASSTRTTGSVSNQPQHF
CDR3nt: TGTGCCAGCAGCACACGGACAACAGGGTCGGTGAGCAATCAGCCCCAGCATTTT
v_gene: TRBV11-2
d_gene: NA
abundance: NA
j_gene: TRBJ1-5

CDR3aa: CATSDPGTDYTQYF
CDR3nt: TGTGCCACCAGTGATCCCGGGACTGATTATACGCAGTATTTT
v_gene: TRBV24-1
d_gene: NA
abundance: NA
j_gene: TRBJ2-3

CDR3aa: CASSRLGRGSTDTQYF
CDR3nt: TGTGCCAGCAGCCGCTTAGGCAGGGGCTCCACAGATACGCAGTATTTT
v_gene: TRBV7-9
d_gene: NA
abundance: NA
j_gene: TRBJ2-3

CDR3aa: CASSEQGQDSGNTIYF
CDR3nt: TGTGCCAGCAGTGAACAGGGCCAAGACTCTGGAAACACCATATATTTT
v_gene: TRBV2
d_gene: NA
abundance: NA
j_gene: TRBJ1-3

CDR3aa: CASSLDYRGYGYTF
CDR3nt: TGCGCCAGCAGCTTGGATTATCGGGGATATGGCTACACCTTC
v_gene: TRBV5-1
d_gene: NA
abundance: few
j_gene: TRBJ1-2

CDR3aa: CATSDPQGGGTNEKLFF
CDR3nt: TGTGCCACCAGTGATCCGCAGGGCGGGGGCACTAATGAAAAACTGTTTTTT
v_gene: TRBV24-1
d_gene: NA
abundance: NA
j_gene: TRBJ1-4

CDR3aa: CAISDDNRDEKLFF
CDR3nt: TGTGCCATCAGTGACGACAACCGGGATGAAAAACTGTTTTTT
v_gene: TRBV10-3
d_gene: NA
abundance: NA
j_gene: TRBJ1-4

CDR3aa: CASSSGTPNTEAFF
CDR3nt: TGTGCCAGCAGCTCCGGGACACCGAACACTGAAGCTTTCTTT
v_gene: TRBV7-8
d_gene: NA
abundance: NA
j_gene: TRBJ1-1

CDR3aa: CASSPRQGATNEKLFF
CDR3nt: TGTGCCAGCTCACCACGGCAGGGGGCGACTAATGAAAAACTGTTTTTT
v_gene: TRBV18
d_gene: TRBD1
abundance: few
j_gene: TRBJ1-4

CDR3aa: CASSVASRRSDTQYF
CDR3nt: TGTGCCAGCAGCGTAGCTTCCCGCCGTTCTGATACGCAGTATTTT
v_gene: TRBV9
d_gene: NA
abundance: NA
j_gene: TRBJ2-3

CDR3aa: CASSLDPVATEAFF
CDR3nt: TGCGCCAGCAGCTTAGATCCGGTGGCCACTGAAGCTTTCTTT
v_gene: TRBV5-1
d_gene: NA
abundance: few
j_gene: TRBJ1-1

CDR3aa: CSARGFAEAFF
CDR3nt: TGCAGTGCTAGAGGTTTCGCTGAAGCTTTCTTT
v_gene: TRBV20-1
d_gene: NA
abundance: NA
j_gene: TRBJ1-1

CDR3aa: CAWKTFTRLNTEAFF
CDR3nt: TGTGCCTGGAAAACCTTTACCCGGTTGAACACTGAAGCTTTCTTT
v_gene: TRBV30
d_gene: NA
abundance: NA
j_gene: TRBJ1-1

CDR3aa: CASSRDRVNTEAFF
CDR3nt: TGTGCCAGCAGCCGAGATCGGGTGAACACTGAAGCTTTCTTT
v_gene: TRBV7-3
d_gene: NA
abundance: NA
j_gene: TRBJ1-1

CDR3aa: CASRLGQEETQYF
CDR3nt: TGTGCCAGCAGGCTCGGACAGGAAGAGACCCAGTACTTC
v_gene: TRBV6-6
d_gene: TRBD1
abundance: NA
j_gene: TRBJ2-5

CDR3aa: CSASPPTNEKLFF
CDR3nt: TGCAGTGCTAGTCCCCCAACTAATGAAAAACTGTTTTTT
v_gene: TRBV20-1
d_gene: NA
abundance: once
j_gene: TRBJ1-4

CDR3aa: CASSRGTDGYTF
CDR3nt: TGTGCCAGCAGCCGTGGGACAGATGGCTACACCTTC
v_gene: TRBV3-1/TRBV3-2
d_gene: TRBD1
abundance: NA
j_gene: TRBJ1-2

CDR3aa: CASSIGAYSNQPQHF
CDR3nt: TGTGCCAGTAGTATCGGCGCGTATAGCAATCAGCCCCAGCATTTT
v_gene: TRBV19
d_gene: NA
abundance: NA
j_gene: TRBJ1-5

CDR3aa: CASSPVLTDTQYF
CDR3nt: TGTGCCAGCTCACCCGTCTTGACAGATACGCAGTATTTT
v_gene: TRBV18
d_gene: NA
abundance: NA
j_gene: TRBJ2-3

CDR3aa: CASSFRQFHSPLHF
CDR3nt: TGTGCCAGCAGTTTTCGGCAGTTCCATTCACCCCTCCACTTT
v_gene: TRBV6-2/TRBV6-3
d_gene: NA
abundance: once
j_gene: TRBJ1-6

CDR3aa: CASSEGQGRREFF
CDR3nt: TGTGCCAGCAGTGAGGGACAGGGGCGTCGGGAGTTCTTC
v_gene: TRBV6-4
d_gene: TRBD1
abundance: NA
j_gene: TRBJ2-1

CDR3aa: CASSLTPPGLAGNEQFF
CDR3nt: TGTGCCAGCAGCTTAACCCCCCCAGGGCTAGCGGGAAATGAGCAGTTCTTC
v_gene: TRBV7-3
d_gene: TRBD2
abundance: NA
j_gene: TRBJ2-1

CDR3aa: CASSYGLAGHTDTQYF
CDR3nt: TGTGCCAGCAGTTACGGACTAGCGGGCCACACAGATACGCAGTATTTT
v_gene: TRBV6-6
d_gene: TRBD2
abundance: NA
j_gene: TRBJ2-3

CDR3aa: CASRLDSPSGAFF
CDR3nt: TGTGCCAGCAGACTCGACAGTCCCTCTGGGGCTTTCTTT
v_gene: TRBV2
d_gene: NA
abundance: NA
j_gene: TRBJ1-1

CDR3aa: CASSQGEGGAYNEQFF
CDR3nt: TGTGCCAGCAGCCAAGGTGAAGGGGGCGCCTACAATGAGCAGTTCTTC
v_gene: TRBV14
d_gene: TRBD1
abundance: NA
j_gene: TRBJ2-1

CDR3aa: CATSDQGGRETQYF
CDR3nt: TGTGCCACCAGTGATCAGGGAGGGAGGGAGACCCAGTACTTC
v_gene: TRBV24-1
d_gene: TRBD2
abundance: NA
j_gene: TRBJ2-5

CDR3aa: CSASDRSGGRQPQHF
CDR3nt: TGCAGTGCTAGTGATCGGTCAGGGGGCAGGCAGCCCCAGCATTTT
v_gene: TRBV20-1
d_gene: TRBD1
abundance: few
j_gene: TRBJ1-5

CDR3aa: CASSYGTAPYSPLHF
CDR3nt: TGTGCCAGCAGTTACGGGACAGCCCCTTATTCACCCCTCCACTTT
v_gene: TRBV27
d_gene: TRBD1
abundance: once
j_gene: TRBJ1-6

CDR3aa: CATSDPSGVDEQFF
CDR3nt: TGTGCCACCAGTGATCCTAGCGGGGTCGATGAGCAGTTCTTC
v_gene: TRBV24-1
d_gene: TRBD2
abundance: NA
j_gene: TRBJ2-1